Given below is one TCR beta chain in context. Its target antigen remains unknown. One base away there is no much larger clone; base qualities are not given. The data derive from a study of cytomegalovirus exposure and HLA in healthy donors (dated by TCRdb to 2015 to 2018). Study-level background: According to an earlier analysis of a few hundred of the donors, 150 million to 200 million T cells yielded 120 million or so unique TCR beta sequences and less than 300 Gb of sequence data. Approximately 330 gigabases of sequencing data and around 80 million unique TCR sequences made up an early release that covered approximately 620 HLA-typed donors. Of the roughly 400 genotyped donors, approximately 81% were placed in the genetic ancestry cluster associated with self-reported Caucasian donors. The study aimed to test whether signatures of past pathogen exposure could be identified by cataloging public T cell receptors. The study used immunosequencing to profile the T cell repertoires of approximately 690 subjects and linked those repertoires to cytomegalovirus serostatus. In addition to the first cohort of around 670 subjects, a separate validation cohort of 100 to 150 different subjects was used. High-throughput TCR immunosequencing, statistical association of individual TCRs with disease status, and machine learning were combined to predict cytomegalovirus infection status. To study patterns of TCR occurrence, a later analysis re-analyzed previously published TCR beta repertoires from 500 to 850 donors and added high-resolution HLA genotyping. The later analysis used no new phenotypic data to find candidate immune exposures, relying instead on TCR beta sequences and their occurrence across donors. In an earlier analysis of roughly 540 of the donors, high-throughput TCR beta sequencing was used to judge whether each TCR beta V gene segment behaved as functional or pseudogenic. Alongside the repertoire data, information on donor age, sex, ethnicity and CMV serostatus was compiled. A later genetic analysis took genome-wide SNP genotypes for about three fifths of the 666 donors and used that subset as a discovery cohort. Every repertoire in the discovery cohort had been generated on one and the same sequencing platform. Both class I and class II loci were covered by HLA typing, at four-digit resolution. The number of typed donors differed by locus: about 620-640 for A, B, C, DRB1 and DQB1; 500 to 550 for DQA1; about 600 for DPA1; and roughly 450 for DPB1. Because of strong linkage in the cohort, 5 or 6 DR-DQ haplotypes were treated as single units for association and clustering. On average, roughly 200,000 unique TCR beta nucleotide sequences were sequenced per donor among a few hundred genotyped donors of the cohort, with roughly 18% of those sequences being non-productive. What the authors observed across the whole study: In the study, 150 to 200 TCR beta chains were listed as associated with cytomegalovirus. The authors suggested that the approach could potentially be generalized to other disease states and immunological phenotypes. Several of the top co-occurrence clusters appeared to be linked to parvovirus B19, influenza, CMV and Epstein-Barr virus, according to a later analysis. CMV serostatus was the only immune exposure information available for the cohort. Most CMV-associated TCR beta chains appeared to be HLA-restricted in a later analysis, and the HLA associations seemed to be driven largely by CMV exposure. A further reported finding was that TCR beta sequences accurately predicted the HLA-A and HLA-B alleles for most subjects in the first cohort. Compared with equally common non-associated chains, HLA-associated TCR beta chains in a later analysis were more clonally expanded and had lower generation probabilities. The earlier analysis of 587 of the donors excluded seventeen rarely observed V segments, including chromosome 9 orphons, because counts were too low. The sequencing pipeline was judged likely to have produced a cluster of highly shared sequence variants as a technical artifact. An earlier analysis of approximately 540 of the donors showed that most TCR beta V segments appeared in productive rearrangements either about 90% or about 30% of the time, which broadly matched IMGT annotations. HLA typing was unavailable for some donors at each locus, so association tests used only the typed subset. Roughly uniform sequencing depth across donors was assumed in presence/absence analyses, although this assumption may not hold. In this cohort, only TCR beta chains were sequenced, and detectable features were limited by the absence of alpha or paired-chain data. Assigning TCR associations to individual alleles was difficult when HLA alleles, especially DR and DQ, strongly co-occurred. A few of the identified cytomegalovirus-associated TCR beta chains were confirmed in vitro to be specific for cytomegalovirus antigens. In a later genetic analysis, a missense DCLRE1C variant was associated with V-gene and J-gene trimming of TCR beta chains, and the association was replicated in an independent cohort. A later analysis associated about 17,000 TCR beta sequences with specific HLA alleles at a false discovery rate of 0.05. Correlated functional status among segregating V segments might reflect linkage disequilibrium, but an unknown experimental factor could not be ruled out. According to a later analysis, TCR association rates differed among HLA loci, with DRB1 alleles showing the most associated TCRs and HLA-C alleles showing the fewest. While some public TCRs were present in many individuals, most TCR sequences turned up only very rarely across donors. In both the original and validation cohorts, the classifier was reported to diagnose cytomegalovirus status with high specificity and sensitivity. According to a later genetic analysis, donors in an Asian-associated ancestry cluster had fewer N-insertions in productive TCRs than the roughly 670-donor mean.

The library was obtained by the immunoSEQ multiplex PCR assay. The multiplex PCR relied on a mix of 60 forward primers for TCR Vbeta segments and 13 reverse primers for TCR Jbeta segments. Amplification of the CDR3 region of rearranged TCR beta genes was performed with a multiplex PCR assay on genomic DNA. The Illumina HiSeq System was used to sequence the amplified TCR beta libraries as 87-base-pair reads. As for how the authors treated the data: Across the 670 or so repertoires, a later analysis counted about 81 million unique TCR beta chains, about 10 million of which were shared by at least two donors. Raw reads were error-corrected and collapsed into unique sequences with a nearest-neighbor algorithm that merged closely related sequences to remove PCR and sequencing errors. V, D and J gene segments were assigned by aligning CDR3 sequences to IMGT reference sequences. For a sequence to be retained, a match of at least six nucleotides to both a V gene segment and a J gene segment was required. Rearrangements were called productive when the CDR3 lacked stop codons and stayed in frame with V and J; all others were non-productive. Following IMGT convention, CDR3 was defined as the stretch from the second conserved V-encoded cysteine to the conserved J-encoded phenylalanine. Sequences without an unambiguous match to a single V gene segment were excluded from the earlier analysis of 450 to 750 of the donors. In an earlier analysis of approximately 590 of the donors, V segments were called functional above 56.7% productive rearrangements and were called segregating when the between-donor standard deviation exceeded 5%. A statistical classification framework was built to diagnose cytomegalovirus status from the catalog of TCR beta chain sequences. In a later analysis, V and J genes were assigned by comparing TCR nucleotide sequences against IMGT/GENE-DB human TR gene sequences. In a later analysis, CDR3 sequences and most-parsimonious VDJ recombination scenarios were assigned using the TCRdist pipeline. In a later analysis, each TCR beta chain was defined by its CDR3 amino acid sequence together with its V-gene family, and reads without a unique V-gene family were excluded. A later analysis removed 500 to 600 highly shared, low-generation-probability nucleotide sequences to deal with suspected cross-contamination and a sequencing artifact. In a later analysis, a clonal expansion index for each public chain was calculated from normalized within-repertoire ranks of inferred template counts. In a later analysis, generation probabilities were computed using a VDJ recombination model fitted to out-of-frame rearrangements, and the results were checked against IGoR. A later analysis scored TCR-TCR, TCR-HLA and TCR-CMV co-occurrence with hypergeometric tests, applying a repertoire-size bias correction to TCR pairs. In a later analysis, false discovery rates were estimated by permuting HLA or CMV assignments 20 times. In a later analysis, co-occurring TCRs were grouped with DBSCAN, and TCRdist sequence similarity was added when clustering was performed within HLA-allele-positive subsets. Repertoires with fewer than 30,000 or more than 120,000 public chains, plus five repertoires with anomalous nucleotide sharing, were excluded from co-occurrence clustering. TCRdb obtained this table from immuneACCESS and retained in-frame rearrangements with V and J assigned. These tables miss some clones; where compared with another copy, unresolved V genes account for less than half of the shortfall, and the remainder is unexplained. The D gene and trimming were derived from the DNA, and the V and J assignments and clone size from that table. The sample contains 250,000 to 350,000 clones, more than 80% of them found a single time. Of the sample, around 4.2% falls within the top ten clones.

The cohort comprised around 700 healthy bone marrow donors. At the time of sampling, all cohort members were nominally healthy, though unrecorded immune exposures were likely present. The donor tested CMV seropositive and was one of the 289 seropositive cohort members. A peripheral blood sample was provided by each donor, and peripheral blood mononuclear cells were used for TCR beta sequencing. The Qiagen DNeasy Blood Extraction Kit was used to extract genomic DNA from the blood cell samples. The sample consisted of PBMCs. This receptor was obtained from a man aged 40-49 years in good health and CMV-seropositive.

The DNA is as follows: TGTGCCAGCCTATACAGGGGAAACTATGGCTACACCTTC. Its coded protein is CASLYRGNYGYTF. Here the chain combines TRBV28 and TRBJ1-2; 7 of the junction bases match TRBD1. The germline V gene encodes CDR1 MDHEN and CDR2 SYDVKM. V and J are trimmed by 8 bases and 2 bases, and the gene matches miss 5 bases of the junction. The CDR3 contains 13 residues, cysteine and phenylalanine counted. Just CDR3 DNA is preserved here, 39 bases in frame from base 1.